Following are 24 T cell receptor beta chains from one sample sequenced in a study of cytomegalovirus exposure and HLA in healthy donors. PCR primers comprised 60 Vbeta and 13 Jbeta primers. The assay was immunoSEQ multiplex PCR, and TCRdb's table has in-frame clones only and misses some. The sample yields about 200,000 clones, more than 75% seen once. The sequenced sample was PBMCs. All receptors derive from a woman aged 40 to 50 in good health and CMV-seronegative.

The CDR3 nucleotides are TGCGCCAGCAGCCCAGCCGGGACAGGGTTTTATGGCTACACCTTC. This sequence encodes CASSPAGTGFYGYTF. V gene TRBV4-1 combines with J gene TRBJ1-2; 9 nucleotides line up with TRBD1. Germline lookup yields CDR1 MGHRA and CDR2 YSYEKL. V dropped 4 bases and J dropped 5; count of bases not matched to a gene: 8. The CDR3 length is 15 residues.

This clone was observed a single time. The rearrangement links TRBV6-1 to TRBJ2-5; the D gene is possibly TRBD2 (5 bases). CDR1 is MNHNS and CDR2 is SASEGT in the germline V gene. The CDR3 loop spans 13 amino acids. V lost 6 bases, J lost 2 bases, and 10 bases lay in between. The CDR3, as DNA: TGTGCCAGCAGGGGAGCAATACAAGAGACCCAGTACTTC. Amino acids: CASRGAIQETQYF.

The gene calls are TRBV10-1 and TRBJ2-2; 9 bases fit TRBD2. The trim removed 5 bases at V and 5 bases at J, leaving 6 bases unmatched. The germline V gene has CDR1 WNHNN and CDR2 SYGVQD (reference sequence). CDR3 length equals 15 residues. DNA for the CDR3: TGCGCCAGCAGTCCCCGCGGGAGGGAGACCGGGGAGCTGTTTTTT. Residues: CASSPRGRETGELFF.

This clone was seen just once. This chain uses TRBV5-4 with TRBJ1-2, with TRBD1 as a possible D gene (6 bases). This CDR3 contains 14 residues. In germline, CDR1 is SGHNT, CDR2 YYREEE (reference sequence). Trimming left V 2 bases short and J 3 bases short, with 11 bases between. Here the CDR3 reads CASSFGQQHYGYTF. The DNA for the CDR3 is TGTGCCAGCAGCTTCGGACAGCAGCACTATGGCTACACCTTC.

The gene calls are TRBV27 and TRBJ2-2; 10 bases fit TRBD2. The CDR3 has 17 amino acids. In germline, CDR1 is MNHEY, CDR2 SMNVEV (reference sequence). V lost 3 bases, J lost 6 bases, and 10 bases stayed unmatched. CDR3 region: CASSFLVASGSPGELFF. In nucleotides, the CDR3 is TGTGCCAGCAGTTTTTTGGTGGCTAGCGGGAGTCCCGGGGAGCTGTTTTTT.

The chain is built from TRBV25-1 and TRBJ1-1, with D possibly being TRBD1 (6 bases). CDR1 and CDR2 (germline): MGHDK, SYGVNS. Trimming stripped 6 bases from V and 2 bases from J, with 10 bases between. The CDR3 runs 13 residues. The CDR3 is CASRDRSNTEAFF. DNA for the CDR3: TGTGCCAGCAGAGACAGGAGTAACACTGAAGCTTTCTTT.

The CDR3 DNA follows: TGTGCCAGCAGTACCACTAGGACCGGTAGCGAGCAGTACTTC. It is translated as CASSTTRTGSEQYF. J is TRBJ2-7 and V is TRBV28; maybe TRBD2 (5 bases). V was clipped by 5 bases and J by 6 bases, with 17 bases between them. Germline CDR1 MDHEN, CDR2 SYDVKM. The CDR3 has 14 amino acids.

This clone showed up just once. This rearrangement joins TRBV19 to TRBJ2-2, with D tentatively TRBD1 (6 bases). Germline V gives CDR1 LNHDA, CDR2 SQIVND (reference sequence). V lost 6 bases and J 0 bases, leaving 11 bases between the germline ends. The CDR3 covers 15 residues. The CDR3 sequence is CASRMTGANTGELFF. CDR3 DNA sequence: TGTGCCAGTAGGATGACAGGAGCGAACACCGGGGAGCTGTTTTTT.

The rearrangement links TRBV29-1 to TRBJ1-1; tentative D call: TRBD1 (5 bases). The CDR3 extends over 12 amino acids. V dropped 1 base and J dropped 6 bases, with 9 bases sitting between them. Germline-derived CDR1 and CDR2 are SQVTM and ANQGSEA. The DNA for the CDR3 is TGCAGCGTTGAAGTGTTAGGGGCTGAAGCTTTCTTT. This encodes CSVEVLGAEAFF.

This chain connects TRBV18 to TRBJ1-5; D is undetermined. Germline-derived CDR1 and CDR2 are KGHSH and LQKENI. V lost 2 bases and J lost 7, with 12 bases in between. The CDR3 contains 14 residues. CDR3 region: CASSPGEANQPQHF. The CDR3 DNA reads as TGTGCCAGCTCACCAGGGGAGGCGAACCAGCCCCAGCATTTT.

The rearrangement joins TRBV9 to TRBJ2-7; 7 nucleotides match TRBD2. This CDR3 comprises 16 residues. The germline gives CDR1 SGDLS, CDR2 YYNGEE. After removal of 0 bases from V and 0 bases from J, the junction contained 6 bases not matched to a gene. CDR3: CASSVAPSGASYEQYF. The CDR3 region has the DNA TGTGCCAGCAGCGTAGCCCCCAGCGGGGCCTCCTACGAGCAGTACTTC.

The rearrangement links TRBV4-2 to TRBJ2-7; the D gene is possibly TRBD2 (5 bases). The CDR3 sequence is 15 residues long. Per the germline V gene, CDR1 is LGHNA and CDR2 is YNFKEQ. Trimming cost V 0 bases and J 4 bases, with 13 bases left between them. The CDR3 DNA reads TGTGCCAGCAGCCAAGATGAAGGGAGTTCGTACGAGCAGTACTTC. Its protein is CASSQDEGSSYEQYF.

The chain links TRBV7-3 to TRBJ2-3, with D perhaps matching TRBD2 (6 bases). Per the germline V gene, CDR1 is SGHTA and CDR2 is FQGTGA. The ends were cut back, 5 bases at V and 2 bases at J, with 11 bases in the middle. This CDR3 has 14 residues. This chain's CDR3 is CASSPREYTDTQYF. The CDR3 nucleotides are TGTGCCAGCAGCCCCCGGGAGTACACAGATACGCAGTATTTT.

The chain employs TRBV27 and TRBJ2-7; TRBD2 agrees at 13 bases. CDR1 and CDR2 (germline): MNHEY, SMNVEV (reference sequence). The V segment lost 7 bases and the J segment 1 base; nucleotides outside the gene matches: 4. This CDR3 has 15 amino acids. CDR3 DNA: TGTGCCAGCAAACTAGCGGGAGGGCCTTCCTACGAGCAGTACTTC. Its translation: CASKLAGGPSYEQYF.

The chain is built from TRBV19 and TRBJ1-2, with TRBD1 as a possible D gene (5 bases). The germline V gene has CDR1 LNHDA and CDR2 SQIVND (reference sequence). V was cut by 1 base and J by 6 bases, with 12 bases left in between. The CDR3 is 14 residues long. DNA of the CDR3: TGTGCCAGTAGTATAGGGGTTGCGGGGCATGGCTACACCTTC. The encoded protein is CASSIGVAGHGYTF. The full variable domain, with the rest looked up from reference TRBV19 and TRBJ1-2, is DGGITQSPKYLFRKEGQNVTLSCEQNLNHDAMYWYRQDPGQGLRLIYYSQIVNDFQKGDIAEGYSVSREKKESFPLTVTSAQKNPTAFYLCASSIGVAGHGYTFGSGTRLTVV.

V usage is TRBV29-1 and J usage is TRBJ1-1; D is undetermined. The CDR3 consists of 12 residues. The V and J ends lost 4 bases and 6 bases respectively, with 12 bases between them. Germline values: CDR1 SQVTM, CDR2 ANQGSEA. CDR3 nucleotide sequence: TGCAGCGTTGGGAGTGAGGGCTCTGAAGCTTTCTTT. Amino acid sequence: CSVGSEGSEAFF.

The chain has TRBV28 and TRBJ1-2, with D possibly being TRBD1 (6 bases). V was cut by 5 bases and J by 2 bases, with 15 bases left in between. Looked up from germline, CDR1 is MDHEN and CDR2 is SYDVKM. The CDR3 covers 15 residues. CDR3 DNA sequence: TGTGCCAGCAGTCTCCCGAGGGGGGGGAACTATGGCTACACCTTC. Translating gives CASSLPRGGNYGYTF.

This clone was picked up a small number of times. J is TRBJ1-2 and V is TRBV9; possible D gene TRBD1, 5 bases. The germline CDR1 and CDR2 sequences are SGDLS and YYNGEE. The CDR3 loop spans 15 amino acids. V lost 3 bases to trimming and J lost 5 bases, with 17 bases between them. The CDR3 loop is CASSGVDGGPYGYTF. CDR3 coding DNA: TGTGCCAGCAGCGGGGTGGACGGGGGACCGTATGGCTACACCTTC.

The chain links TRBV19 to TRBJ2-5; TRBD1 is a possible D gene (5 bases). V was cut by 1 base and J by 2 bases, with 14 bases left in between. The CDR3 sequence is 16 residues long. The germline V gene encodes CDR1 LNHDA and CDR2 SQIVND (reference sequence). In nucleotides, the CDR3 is TGTGCCAGTAGTATAGCAACAAGGGGAACTCAAGAGACCCAGTACTTC. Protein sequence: CASSIATRGTQETQYF.

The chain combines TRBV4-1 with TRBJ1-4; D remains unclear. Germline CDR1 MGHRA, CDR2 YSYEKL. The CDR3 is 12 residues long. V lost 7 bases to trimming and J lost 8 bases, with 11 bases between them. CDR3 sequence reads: CASTTPGEKLFF. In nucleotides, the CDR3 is TGCGCCAGCACTACCCCGGGGGAAAAACTGTTTTTT.

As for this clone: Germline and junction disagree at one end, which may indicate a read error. CDR3 residues: CSSSRDGVLYEQYF. The CDR3 DNA follows: TGTTCCAGCAGCCGCGACGGGGTTCTCTACGAGCAGTACTTC. The gene calls are TRBV7-9 and TRBJ2-7, with a tentative D call TRBD2 (5 bases). Per the germline V gene, CDR1 is SEHNR and CDR2 is FQNEAQ (reference sequence). This CDR3 has 14 amino acids. Together with reference TRBV7-9 and TRBJ2-7, the CDR3 gives the full variable domain: DTGVSQNPRHKITKRGQNVTFRCDPISEHNRLYWYRQTLGQGPEFLTYFQNEAQLEKSRLLSDRFSAERPKGSFSTLEIQRTEQGDSAMYLCSSSRDGVLYEQYFGPGTRLTVT.

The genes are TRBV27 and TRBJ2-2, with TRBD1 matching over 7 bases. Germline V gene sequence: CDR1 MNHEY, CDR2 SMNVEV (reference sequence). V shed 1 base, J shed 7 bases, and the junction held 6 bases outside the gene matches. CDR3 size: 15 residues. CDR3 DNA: TGTGCCAGCAGTTTATGGACAGGTGGAGGCGGGGAGCTGTTTTTT. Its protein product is CASSLWTGGGGELFF.

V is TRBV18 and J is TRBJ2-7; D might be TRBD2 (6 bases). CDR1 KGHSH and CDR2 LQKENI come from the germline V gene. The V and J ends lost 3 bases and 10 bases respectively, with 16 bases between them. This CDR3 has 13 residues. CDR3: CASSPSARGLQYF. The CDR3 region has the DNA TGTGCCAGCTCACCTTCCGCTAGGGGACTTCAGTACTTC.

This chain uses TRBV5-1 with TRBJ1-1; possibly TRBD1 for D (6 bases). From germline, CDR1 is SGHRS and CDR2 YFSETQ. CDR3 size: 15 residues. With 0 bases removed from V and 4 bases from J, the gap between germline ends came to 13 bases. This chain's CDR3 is CASSLAPGESTEAFF. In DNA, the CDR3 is TGCGCCAGCAGCTTGGCACCAGGGGAGAGCACTGAAGCTTTCTTT. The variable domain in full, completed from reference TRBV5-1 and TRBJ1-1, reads KAGVTQTPRYLIKTRGQQVTLSCSPISGHRSVSWYQQTPGQGLQFLFEYFSETQRNKGNFPGRFSGRQFSNSRSEMNVSTLELGDSALYLCASSLAPGESTEAFFGQGTRLTVV.